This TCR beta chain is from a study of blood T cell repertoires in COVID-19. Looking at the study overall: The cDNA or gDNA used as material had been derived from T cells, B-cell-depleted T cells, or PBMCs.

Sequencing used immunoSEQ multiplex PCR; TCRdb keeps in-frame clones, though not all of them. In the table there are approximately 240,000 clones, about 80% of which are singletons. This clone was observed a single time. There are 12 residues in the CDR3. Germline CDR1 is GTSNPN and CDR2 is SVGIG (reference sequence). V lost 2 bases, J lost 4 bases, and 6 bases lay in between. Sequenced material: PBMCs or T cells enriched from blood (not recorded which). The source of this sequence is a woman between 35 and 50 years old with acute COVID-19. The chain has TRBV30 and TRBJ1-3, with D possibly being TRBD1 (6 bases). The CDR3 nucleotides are TGTGCCTGGAGTCAGGGGGGAAACACCATATATTTT. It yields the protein CAWSQGGNTIYF.